These 18 T cell receptor beta chains share one sample of origin, sequenced in a study of regulatory T cells in long-lasting Graves disease. Library construction for TCR beta used iRepertoire HTBI primers and Arm-PCR of CDR3 regions. TCRdb used MiXCR to reprocess the multiplex PCR reads, holding one entry per CDR3 protein. Among around 500,000 distinct CDR3 sequences listed, about 12% were seen once. Stated time point: newly diagnosed GD, antithyroid drugs for less than 3 months. From RNA extracted from PBMCs, the TCR library was made. These data also featured in a second study, about T cells in Graves' hyperthyroidism and ophthalmopathy.

The material was peripheral blood mononuclear cells (PBMCs), obtained at new diagnosis, from a patient treated with antithyroid drugs. These receptors were obtained from a woman younger than 45 with Graves disease.

V usage is TRBV4-3 and J usage is TRBJ2-1; 9 bases align to TRBD2. Germline trimming cut 0 bases from V and 6 bases from J; bases unmatched to any gene: 18. Germline V CDR1 and CDR2: LGHNA, YSLEER. The CDR3 consists of 20 residues. The CDR3 DNA is TGCGCCAGCAGCCAAGAAAGGATAGCGGGAGATATAGTACGGGGCAATGAGCAGTTCTTC. Its translation: CASSQERIAGDIVRGNEQFF.

The chain employs TRBV7-9 and TRBJ2-3; D is uncertain. The CDR3 is made up of 15 amino acids. V gave up 5 bases and J gave up 0 bases, with 12 bases separating them. Germline V gene lookup returns CDR1 SEHNR and CDR2 FQNEAQ (reference sequence). The CDR3 loop reads CASSTRRSSTDTQYF. DNA of the CDR3: TGTGCCAGCAGCACCCGTCGATCTAGCACAGATACGCAGTATTTT.

As for this clonotype: This likely reflects a read error, since a far larger clone is one base away. The rearrangement uses TRBV5-1 and TRBJ2-4, with 10 nucleotides matching TRBD2. CDR3 length: 17 amino acids. Germline V gene lookup returns CDR1 SGHRS and CDR2 YFSETQ. Trimming at V came to 5 bases and at J to 13 bases, leaving 21 bases not matched to a gene. DNA for the CDR3: TGCGCCAGCAGAAACATGGTAGCGGGAGGCTCCTACAATGAGCAGTACTTC. Translating gives CASRNMVAGGSYNEQYF.

This clonotype came up many times. The chain is built from TRBV6-1 and TRBJ1-2; D remains unclear. Trimming removed 7 bases from V and 0 bases from J, with 18 bases in between. The CDR3 runs 16 residues. The germline CDR1 and CDR2 sequences are MNHNS and SASEGT. CDR3: CASTLRPQAANYGYTF. The CDR3 region has the DNA TGTGCCAGCACCCTACGCCCCCAGGCAGCTAACTATGGCTACACCTTC.

This clonotype occurred a few times. The chain couples TRBV3-1 to TRBJ2-5; D is unresolved. Gene TRBJ2-1 matches the end of the DNA better, so the J call may be wrong. The V gene's germline CDR1 is LGHDT and CDR2 YNNKEL (reference sequence). This CDR3 comprises 15 residues. The DNA for the CDR3 is TGTGCCAGCAGCCAAGTGGGCAATTCCCCCGATGAGCAGTTCTTC. Translation: CASSQVGNSPDEQFF.

This clonotype was detected a few times. This sequence joins TRBV20-1 and TRBJ2-5, with D perhaps TRBD1 or TRBD2 (5 bases each). The germline CDR1 and CDR2 sequences are DFQATT and SNEGSKA (reference sequence). The CDR3 has 13 amino acids. The CDR3 DNA reads TGCAGCAGTCAACCCGAGGGGCCGGAGACCCAGTACTTC. This gives the protein CSSQPEGPETQYF.

Ten or more counts support this clonotype. The V gene is TRBV20-1, the J gene TRBJ2-5, with D perhaps matching TRBD2 (6 bases). Trimming stripped 2 bases from V and 5 bases from J, with 15 bases between. Germline CDR1 DFQATT, CDR2 SNEGSKA (reference sequence). The CDR3 consists of 14 residues. The CDR3, as DNA: TGCAGTGCTAGACACACTAGCCAGCTGGAGACCCAGTACTTC. Translation: CSARHTSQLETQYF.

Written as DNA, the CDR3 is TGTGCCAGCGGATCTGAATGGCTAAGCTCCTATAATTCACCCCTCCACTTT. This encodes CASGSEWLSSYNSPLHF. The genes are TRBV6-1 and TRBJ1-6; D remains ambiguous. The CDR3 extends over 17 amino acids. The germline V gene has CDR1 MNHNS and CDR2 SASEGT. V dropped 8 bases and J dropped 0 bases, with 17 bases sitting between them.

At least ten counts were recorded for this clonotype. This chain links TRBV7-2 with TRBJ1-1; D is undetermined. CDR3 length: 14 residues. The germline V and J ends were trimmed by 2 bases and 4 bases, with 11 bases remaining between them. Germline V gene data show CDR1 as SGHTA and CDR2 as FQGNSA. This chain's CDR3 is CASSLFGLGTEAFF. The CDR3 DNA reads as TGTGCCAGCAGCTTATTCGGTTTGGGCACTGAAGCTTTCTTT.

The table lists this clonotype with many counts. This chain joins TRBV20-1 and TRBJ2-3, with 13 nucleotides matching TRBD2. Germline values: CDR1 DFQATT, CDR2 SNEGSKA (reference sequence). This CDR3 contains 15 residues. J gave up 0 bases and V 5 bases, and 2 bases lay outside the gene matches. CDR3 in DNA: TGCAGTGCTGAGGGACTAGCGGGAAGCACAGATACGCAGTATTTT. It specifies CSAEGLAGSTDTQYF.

Of note for this clonotype: The junction differs from germline at one of its ends, possibly a read error. The V and J genes are TRBV28 and TRBJ2-1; D is ambiguous. The V gene's germline CDR1 is MDHEN and CDR2 SYDVKM. The CDR3 is 12 residues long. CDR3 sequence: CAGSFRYNEQFF. CDR3 nucleotide sequence: TGTGCCGGCAGTTTCCGCTACAATGAGCAGTTCTTC.

The rearrangement links TRBV11-3 to TRBJ2-1; D possibly corresponds to TRBD2 (6 bases). Trimming took 5 bases from V and 6 from J, leaving 11 bases between them. Germline CDR1 reads SGHNT; CDR2 reads YENEEA. The CDR3 consists of 13 residues. CDR3 loop: CASSTGLINEQFF. CDR3 coding DNA: TGTGCCAGCAGCACTGGACTAATCAATGAGCAGTTCTTC.

This clonotype has a count of ten or more. This sequence joins TRBV5-5 and TRBJ2-7; D is perhaps TRBD2 (6 bases). Per the germline V gene, CDR1 is SGHKS and CDR2 is YYEKEE (reference sequence). The CDR3 covers 13 residues. Trimming shortened V by 6 bases and J by 3 bases, and 13 bases separated the two germline ends. CDR3 sequence: CASNGGRFYEQYF. Written as DNA, the CDR3 is TGTGCCAGCAACGGGGGTCGATTCTACGAGCAGTACTTC.

This clonotype was seen many times. The chain carries TRBV28 and TRBJ1-1; the match to TRBD1 covers 7 bases. CDR3 length: 13 amino acids. The germline V gene has CDR1 MDHEN and CDR2 SYDVKM. The V and J ends lost 6 bases and 5 bases, in that order; junction bases with no gene match: 6. The CDR3 region is CASRRQGLTEAFF. The DNA for the CDR3 is TGTGCCAGCAGACGACAGGGTCTGACTGAAGCTTTCTTT.

This clonotype has ten or more counts. For the CDR3, the DNA is TGTGCCAGCAGTTTGGGGACAGGGGACATCGGGGAGCTGTTTTTT. It translates to CASSLGTGDIGELFF. V usage is TRBV12-3 or TRBV12-4 and J usage is TRBJ2-2, with 10 bases fitting TRBD1. J gave up 7 bases and V 3 bases, and 5 bases lay outside the gene matches. The CDR3 covers 15 residues.

The gene calls are TRBV30 and TRBJ2-7; D uncertain. The CDR3 runs 14 residues. Trimming pared 1 base from V and 4 bases from J, leaving 14 bases between. CDR1 and CDR2 (germline): GTSNPN, SVGIG (reference sequence). For the CDR3, the DNA is TGTGCCTGGAGTGGGCATTTCAAGGTTTACGAGCAGTACTTC. Its translation: CAWSGHFKVYEQYF. Variable domain in full (rest from reference TRBV30 and TRBJ2-7): SQTIHQWPATLVQPVGSPLSLECTVEGTSNPNLYWYRQAAGRGLQLLFYSVGIGQISSEVPQNLSASRPQDRQFILSSKKLLLSDSGFYLCAWSGHFKVYEQYFGPGTRLTVT.

This chain links TRBV19 with TRBJ1-1; a possible D gene is TRBD1 (5 bases). CDR1 and CDR2 from the germline V gene are LNHDA and SQIVND (reference sequence). Trimming left V 3 bases short and J 1 base short, with 9 bases between. This CDR3 region has 14 residues. The CDR3, as DNA: TGTGCCAGTAGTATCCAGGGACCGAACACTGAAGCTTTCTTT. This translates into CASSIQGPNTEAFF.

This clonotype came up a few times. The genes are TRBV6-1 and TRBJ1-2; D is unresolved. Germline CDR1 is MNHNS and CDR2 is SASEGT. This CDR3 comprises 13 residues. Trimming pared 4 bases from V and 4 bases from J, leaving 10 bases between. CDR3 region: CASSVSQFYGYTF. CDR3 DNA: TGTGCCAGCAGTGTATCACAGTTCTATGGCTACACCTTC.